This T cell receptor (beta chain) was sequenced during a study of PD-1 blockade in classical Hodgkin lymphoma (dated by TCRdb to between 2020 and 2021). The study in broad terms: Nivolumab dosing was 3 mg/kg intravenously every 2 weeks, continuing until either disease progression or unacceptable toxicity. To define a peripheral blood immune signature of response to PD-1 blockade in classical Hodgkin lymphoma, the study combined TCR beta sequencing with CyTOF. Beyond this particular receptor, the publication reports: Lower diversity was seen in patients whose nivolumab began less than 1 year after ASCT, and these patients were left out of later analyses so that immune reconstitution would not confound the results. Baseline TCR diversity was reported to be lower in newly diagnosed patients than in healthy donors and to be lower still in relapsed/refractory patients. By C4D1, a significant rise was seen in CD4+ TCR diversity but not in CD8+ TCR diversity (p=0.0027 vs p=0.16), and the rise was most apparent among complete responders (p=0.02). Only a single clinical trial cohort was studied, and what caused the repertoire differences, possibly disease activity or prior therapy, remained undefined. Trial patients with a complete response had baseline diversity similar to that of newly diagnosed patients, while partial responders and progressors had significantly lower diversity.

Counted from cysteine to phenylalanine, this CDR3 has 15 amino acids. Kept here is only the CDR3 DNA, which spans 45 bases and is read in frame from base 1. Genomic DNA was isolated using the Qiagen DNeasy kit from unsorted PBMCs as well as from negatively selected CD4+ and CD8+ fractions. TCR beta CDR3 regions were subjected to amplification by immunoSEQ multiplex PCR with primers that anneal to V and J segments. Amplification bias was minimized using a synthetic immune receptor repertoire, and residual bias was removed computationally after sequencing. Per the source publication's procedure: Repertoire diversity was quantified as the Shannon entropy index using custom Python scripts. The unsorted, CD4+ and CD8+ repertoires were each analyzed separately, with the exception of combined analyses, where CD4+ and CD8+ sequences were merged in silico. Clonal expansion was defined as a frequency increase of at least 2-fold after treatment compared with C1D1, and clones undetected at baseline were assigned a pseudocount of 0.5. Clones with 0 or 1 copy at C1D1 were defined as singleton clones, while clones with 2 or more copies were defined as non-singleton clones. By matching protein sequences in sorted samples from the same patient, clones expanded in unsorted samples were annotated as CD4+, CD8+ or unknown. Wilcoxon tests on paired samples were used to test diversity changes from C1D1 to C4D1. TCRdb re-hosts the immuneACCESS table, in-frame sequences only. Its copies lack some clones; in the studies checked, an unresolved V gene accounts for under half of them, and the cause for the rest is not known. The DNA was the basis for D and trimming; V, J and clone size are from that table. This sample comprises approximately 12,000 clones, over 80% of them detected only once. The ten largest clonotypes hold roughly 26% of the sample.

Points on this clone: The clone's antigen remains unknown. Per-base quality was not reported, and no clone a single base away is much larger than it.

Sample time point, as interpreted from the label and publication: cycle 1 day 1 (C1D1), immediately before nivolumab initiation. Every trial patient had relapsed after autologous stem cell transplantation, and cohorts A, B and C differed in prior brentuximab vedotin exposure. The trial cohort comprised 60 or so patients with relapsed/refractory classical Hodgkin lymphoma whose best overall responses were complete response, partial response or progressive disease. In the multi-cohort phase II CheckMate 205 trial, trial patients received single-agent nivolumab. An independent review committee assessed best overall response using the 2007 International Working Group response criteria. Trial PBMCs were obtained immediately prior to nivolumab initiation (C1D1) and on therapy at cycle 2 day 1 and cycle 4 day 1. After peripheral blood was drawn into 8 mL Vacutainer Cell Preparation Tubes, PBMCs were isolated by centrifugation and then cryopreserved.

Rearrangement joined TRBV12-1 to TRBJ2-7; the D call of TRBD2 is as the table states it, not checked on the DNA. TRBV12-1 is a listed pseudogene. This sequence was found in a human donor with classical Hodgkin lymphoma. The specimen was peripheral blood mononuclear cells (PBMCs), collected at baseline. The DNA is TGTGCCAGCAGCTACCGTTCCGGGAGCTGGTACGAGCAGTACTTC. The resulting protein is CASSYRSGSWYEQYF.